This TCR beta chain comes out of a study of T cell responses to AZD1222 COVID-19 vaccine. Regarding the study as a whole: The reported proportion of spike-specific TCRs targeting unmutated variant regions was nearly half. Mapped onto spike, vaccine-associated CD4 TCRs spanned it and were dominant at 160-218 and 743-854. Spike-specific TCR breadth and depth both grew after two AZD1222 doses. AZD1222 recipients seropositive at baseline numbered only six or seven.

The data were produced by immunoSEQ multiplex PCR, yet TCRdb's version contains in-frame clones alone and is incomplete. The table lists roughly 89,000 clones, around 89% of them singletons. V shed 1 base, J shed 0 bases, and the junction held 4 bases outside the gene matches. The CDR3 runs to 16 residues. Germline loops: CDR1 LGHNT, CDR2 FRNRAP. In the case of this clone: Antigen unknown.

The clonotype was recovered from an adult in good health. The V call is TRBV12-5, the J call TRBJ1-1; 8 positions match TRBD1. Here the sequenced sample was peripheral blood, taken on day 0 of MenACWY control vaccination. The CDR3 protein is CASGLDAGGLNTEAFF. For the CDR3, the DNA is TGTGCTAGTGGTTTGGACGCAGGGGGCCTGAACACTGAAGCTTTCTTT.